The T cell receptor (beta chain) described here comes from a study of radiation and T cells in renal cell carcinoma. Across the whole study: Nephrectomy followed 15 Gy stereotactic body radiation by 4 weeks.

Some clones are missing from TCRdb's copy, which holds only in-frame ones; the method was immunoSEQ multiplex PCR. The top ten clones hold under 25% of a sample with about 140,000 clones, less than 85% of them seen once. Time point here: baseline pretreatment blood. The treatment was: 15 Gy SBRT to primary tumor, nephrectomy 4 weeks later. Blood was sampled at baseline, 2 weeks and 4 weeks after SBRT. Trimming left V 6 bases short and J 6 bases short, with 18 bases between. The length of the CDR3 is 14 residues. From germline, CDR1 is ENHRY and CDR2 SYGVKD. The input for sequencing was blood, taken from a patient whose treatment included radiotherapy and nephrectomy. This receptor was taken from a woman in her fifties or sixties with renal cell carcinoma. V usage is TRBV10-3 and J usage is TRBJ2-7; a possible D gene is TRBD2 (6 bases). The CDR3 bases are TGTGCCATCAGAACCGGGACCGGGGGTCCCGAGCAGTACTTC. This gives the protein CAIRTGTGGPEQYF.